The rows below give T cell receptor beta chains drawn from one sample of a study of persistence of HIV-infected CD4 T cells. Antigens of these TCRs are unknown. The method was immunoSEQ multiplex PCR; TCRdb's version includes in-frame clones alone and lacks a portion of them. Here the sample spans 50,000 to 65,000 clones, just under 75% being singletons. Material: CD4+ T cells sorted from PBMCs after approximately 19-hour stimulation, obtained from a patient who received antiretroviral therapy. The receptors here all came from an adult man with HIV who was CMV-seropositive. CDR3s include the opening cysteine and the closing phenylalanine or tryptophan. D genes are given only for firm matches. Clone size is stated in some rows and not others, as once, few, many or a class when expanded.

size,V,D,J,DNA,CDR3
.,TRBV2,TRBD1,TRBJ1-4,TGTGCCAGCAGTGAAGGGTGGACAGGGTTCGCCTATGAAAAACTGTTTTTT,CASSEGWTGFAYEKLFF
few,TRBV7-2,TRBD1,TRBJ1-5,TGTGCCAGCAGCTTAAGACAGGGAGGCAATCAGCCCCAGCATTTT,CASSLRQGGNQPQHF
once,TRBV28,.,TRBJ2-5,TGTGCCAGCAGTTTATTTATGGGGGGTACGGAGACCCAGTACTTC,CASSLFMGGTETQYF
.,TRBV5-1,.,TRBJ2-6,TGCGCCAGCAGCTTGAATTCACAGACTGGGGCCAACGTCCTGACTTTC,CASSLNSQTGANVLTF
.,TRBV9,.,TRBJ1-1,TGTGCCAGCAGCTTCAGTGGGGAGATGAACACTGAAGCTTTCTTT,CASSFSGEMNTEAFF
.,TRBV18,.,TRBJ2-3,TGTGCCAGCTCACCACAGAGCACAGATACGCAGTATTTT,CASSPQSTDTQYF
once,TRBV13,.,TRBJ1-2,TGTGCCAGCAGCTTAGACGGAGGCTTCTATGGCTACACCTTC,CASSLDGGFYGYTF
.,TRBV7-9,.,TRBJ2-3,TGTGCCAGCAGTTCCCTTCCCGGTCAGACAGATACGCAGTATTTT,CASSSLPGQTDTQYF
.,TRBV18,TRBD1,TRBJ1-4,TGTGCCAGCTCTCCAGGGGGTAATAATGAAAAACTGTTTTTT,CASSPGGNNEKLFF
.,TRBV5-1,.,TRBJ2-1,TGCGCCAGCAGCTTTGGTGTAGATAATGAGCAGTTCTTC,CASSFGVDNEQFF
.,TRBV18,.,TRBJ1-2,TGTGCCAGCTCACCCCCTTGGGGGGTCGCTAACTATGGCTACACCTTC,CASSPPWGVANYGYTF
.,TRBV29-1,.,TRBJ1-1,TGCAGCGTACGGTCGTCCCATATGAACACTGAAGCTTTCTTT,CSVRSSHMNTEAFF
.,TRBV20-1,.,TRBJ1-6,TGCAGTGCTAGAGATCAGCATCTCCCCCACTTT,CSARDQHLPHF
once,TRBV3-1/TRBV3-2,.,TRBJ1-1,TGTGCCAGCAGCCAGTTTACTGAAGCTTTCTTT,CASSQFTEAFF
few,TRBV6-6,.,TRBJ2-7,TGTGCCAGCAGTTATTCCGTGGGCTTTGAGCAGTACTTC,CASSYSVGFEQYF